The next 9 T cell receptor beta chains were all read from a single sample in a study of blood T cell repertoires in COVID-19. Only in-frame clones appear in the TCRdb table, and some are missing; sequencing was by immunoSEQ multiplex PCR. The sample lists hundreds of thousands of clones, 88% occurring once. Sequenced sample: peripheral blood. These receptors were taken from a woman aged 70 to 79 with COVID-19, enrolled during active disease.

This chain uses TRBV9 with TRBJ1-4; D is uncertain. V was trimmed by 0 bases and J by 7 bases, leaving 13 bases between them. This CDR3 has 15 amino acids. Per the germline V gene, CDR1 is SGDLS and CDR2 is YYNGEE. The CDR3 loop is CASSVGLGSGEKLFF. The CDR3 nucleotides are TGTGCCAGCAGCGTAGGACTAGGGAGTGGTGAAAAACTGTTTTTT.

V gene TRBV6-1 combines with J gene TRBJ1-1, with D perhaps TRBD1 (5 bases). V was cut by 2 bases and J by 2 bases, with 9 bases left in between. The CDR3 contains 14 residues. The germline CDR1 and CDR2 sequences are MNHNS and SASEGT. The CDR3 DNA reads TGTGCCAGCAGTGAACCAGGGATAAACACTGAAGCTTTCTTT. This gives the protein CASSEPGINTEAFF.

This sequence joins TRBV2 and TRBJ2-5; TRBD1 might be the D (5 bases). Germline values: CDR1 SNHLY, CDR2 FYNNEI. The length of the CDR3 is 13 residues. V was trimmed by 6 bases and J by 3 bases, leaving 11 bases between them. CDR3: CASSSRQKETQYF. The CDR3 bases are TGTGCCAGCAGCTCCAGACAGAAAGAGACCCAGTACTTC. The complete variable domain, with remaining parts taken from reference TRBV2 and TRBJ2-5, reads EPEVTQTPSHQVTQMGQEVILRCVPISNHLYFYWYRQILGQKVEFLVSFYNNEISEKSEIFDDQFSVERPDGSNFTLKIRSTKLEDSAMYFCASSSRQKETQYFGPGTRLLVL.

The chain joins TRBV2 to TRBJ2-5, with a possible D match to TRBD2 (6 bases). CDR3 size: 13 residues. Trimming stripped 7 bases from V and 5 bases from J, with 14 bases between. The germline V gene encodes CDR1 SNHLY and CDR2 FYNNEI. CDR3 protein: CASTTGLSETQYF. The CDR3 DNA follows: TGTGCCAGCACCACGGGACTCAGTGAGACCCAGTACTTC.

This chain uses TRBV20-1 with TRBJ2-1; unclear D gene. Germline CDR1 reads DFQATT; CDR2 reads SNEGSKA (reference sequence). Trimming left V 3 bases short and J 9 bases short, with 15 bases between. CDR3 size: 13 residues. The CDR3 region is CSASVQAQSEQFF. CDR3 DNA sequence: TGCAGTGCTAGTGTCCAAGCGCAGAGTGAGCAGTTCTTC.

V gene TRBV2 combines with J gene TRBJ2-5; 11 bases are a match to TRBD2. The V gene end was trimmed by 9 bases and the J gene end by 3 bases; junction bases not matched to a gene: 9. The CDR3 is made up of 15 amino acids. Germline CDR1 SNHLY, CDR2 FYNNEI. The CDR3 loop reads CAREGTSGAKETQYF. The CDR3 region has the DNA TGTGCCAGAGAAGGGACTAGCGGAGCCAAAGAGACCCAGTACTTC.

This chain connects TRBV6-6 to TRBJ2-5, with D unclear. V lost 5 bases, J lost 5 bases, and 9 bases lay in between. The CDR3 totals 12 residues. CDR1 is MNHNY, CDR2 SVGAGI, per germline (reference sequence). CDR3 region: CASSTNKETQYF. The CDR3 DNA reads as TGTGCCAGCAGTACAAATAAGGAGACCCAGTACTTC.

The chain links TRBV30 to TRBJ2-2; D possibly corresponds to TRBD1 (5 bases). V shed 2 bases and J shed 6 bases, with 13 bases lying between them. The CDR3 is made up of 14 amino acids. Germline V CDR1 and CDR2: GTSNPN, SVGIG (reference sequence). CDR3: CAWSKSGLAGELFF. DNA for the CDR3: TGTGCCTGGAGTAAGTCAGGGCTCGCCGGGGAGCTGTTTTTT.

The chain carries TRBV10-2 and TRBJ1-4; D gene uncertain. CDR3 length: 17 amino acids. V shed 0 bases and J shed 5 bases, with 16 bases lying between them. Germline V CDR1 and CDR2: WSHSY, SAAADI. This CDR3 is CASSESTLHRGNEKLFF. CDR3 nucleotides: TGCGCCAGCAGTGAGTCGACGTTACATCGAGGGAATGAAAAACTGTTTTTT.